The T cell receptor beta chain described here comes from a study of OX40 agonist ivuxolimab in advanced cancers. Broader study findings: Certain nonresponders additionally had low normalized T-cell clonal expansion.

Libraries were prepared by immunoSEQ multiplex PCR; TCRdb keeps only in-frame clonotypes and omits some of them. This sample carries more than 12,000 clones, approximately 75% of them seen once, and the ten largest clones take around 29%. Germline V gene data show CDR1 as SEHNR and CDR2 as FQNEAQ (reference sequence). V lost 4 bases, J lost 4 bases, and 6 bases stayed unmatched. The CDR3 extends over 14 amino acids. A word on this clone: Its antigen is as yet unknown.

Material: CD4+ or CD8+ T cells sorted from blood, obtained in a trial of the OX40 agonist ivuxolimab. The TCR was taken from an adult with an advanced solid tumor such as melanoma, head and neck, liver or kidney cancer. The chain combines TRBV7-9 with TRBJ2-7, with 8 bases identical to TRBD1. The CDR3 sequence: CASSSGTGWYEQYF. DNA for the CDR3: TGTGCCAGCAGCTCCGGGACAGGATGGTACGAGCAGTACTTC.